Listed here are 26 T cell receptor beta chains from one sample, sequenced in a study of T cells in Graves' hyperthyroidism and ophthalmopathy. There were TCR beta CDR3 regions amplified from RNA transcripts. A first-round RT-PCR of the TCR CDR3 used the HTBI primer set. TCRdb called the multiplex PCR reads again in MiXCR, with one record for every CDR3 protein. Of 610,000 or so distinct CDR3 sequences in the sample, 35% to 55% were seen once. Sequenced: peripheral blood or thyroid tissue (not recorded which). All receptors come from a woman younger than 30 with Graves' hyperthyroidism.

At least ten counts were recorded for this clonotype. J is TRBJ1-2 and V is TRBV2, with D possibly being TRBD1 (5 bases). The V gene lost 8 bases and the J gene lost 4 bases, with 20 bases spanning the gap. Germline-derived CDR1 and CDR2 are SNHLY and FYNNEI. The CDR3 spans 15 residues. CDR3 DNA sequence: TGTGCCAGCCGCGGCCCCGCAGAGGGGCGCTATGGCTACACCTTC. Translating it yields CASRGPAEGRYGYTF.

The chain couples TRBV2 to TRBJ1-2, with D unresolved. Per the germline V gene, CDR1 is SNHLY and CDR2 is FYNNEI. The CDR3 contains 13 residues. V was shortened by 3 bases and J by 6 bases, with 11 bases between the two germline ends. The CDR3 bases are TGTGCCAGCAGTGATGGGTCAGCGGATGGCTACACCTTC. It yields the protein CASSDGSADGYTF.

This chain links TRBV20-1 with TRBJ2-2; TRBD2 matches at 12 bases. The CDR3 contains 16 residues. Losses at the gene ends were 0 bases for V and 6 bases for J; bases not matched to a gene: 5. Germline loops: CDR1 DFQATT, CDR2 SNEGSKA (reference sequence). The CDR3 spells CSARDERLAGAGELFF. DNA for the CDR3: TGCAGTGCTAGAGATGAGAGACTAGCGGGAGCCGGGGAGCTGTTTTTT.

This clonotype was seen only a few times. The V gene is TRBV27, the J gene TRBJ2-7; D gene uncertain. Germline V CDR1 and CDR2: MNHEY, SMNVEV (reference sequence). The CDR3 is 18 residues long. Trimming removed 2 bases from V and 2 bases from J, with 22 bases in between. CDR3 amino acids: CASSLMPLTHRYTYEQYF. CDR3 bases: TGTGCCAGCAGTTTAATGCCCCTGACTCACCGCTATACCTACGAGCAGTACTTC.

This clonotype was detected many times. V usage is TRBV27 and J usage is TRBJ1-2; perhaps TRBD1 as D (5 bases). The CDR3 has 14 residues. Germline assignment: CDR1 MNHEY and CDR2 SMNVEV (reference sequence). V dropped 3 bases and J dropped 5 bases, with 13 bases sitting between them. CDR3 region: CASSLAGWGYGYTF. The CDR3 DNA reads as TGTGCCAGCAGTTTGGCAGGGTGGGGTTATGGCTACACCTTC.

This clonotype was counted at least ten times. This rearrangement joins TRBV5-8 to TRBJ1-2, with D hard to call. From germline, CDR1 is SGHTS and CDR2 YDEGEE. This CDR3 region has 12 residues. V dropped 0 bases and J dropped 5 bases, with 5 bases sitting between them. CDR3 in amino acids: CASSLGRYGYTF. CDR3 bases: TGTGCCAGCAGCTTGGGCAGATATGGCTACACCTTC.

In its sample, this clonotype was seen many times. V usage is TRBV7-9 and J usage is TRBJ2-6; no reliable D call. V shed 0 bases and J shed 0 bases, with 9 bases lying between them. The CDR3 length is 17 residues. Germline CDR1 and CDR2: SEHNR and FQNEAQ (reference sequence). Written as DNA, the CDR3 is TGTGCCAGCAGCTTAGCTGGCGGAAGCTCTGGGGCCAACGTCCTGACTTTC. It encodes CASSLAGGSSGANVLTF.

This clonotype came up many times. The chain links TRBV4-3 to TRBJ2-7, with TRBD2 identical over 11 bases. Germline assignment: CDR1 LGHNA and CDR2 YSLEER. The CDR3 covers 15 residues. J lost 1 base, V lost 3 bases, and 2 bases had no gene match. CDR3 sequence reads: CASSHRTSGSYEQYF. CDR3 nucleotides: TGCGCCAGCAGCCACAGGACTAGCGGGTCCTACGAGCAGTACTTC.

Notes on this clonotype: No DNA is shown, since the ends of the CDR3 on it are uncertain; the CDR3 is the one TCRdb lists. The chain links TRBV29-1 to TRBJ2-5. Germline V lookup: CDR1 SQVTM, CDR2 ANQGSEA. Both ends counted, the CDR3 spans 13 residues. The CDR3 protein is CSVGRGTPETRYF.

There are many counts of this clonotype. Mismatch with germline at one junction end may stem from a read error. The chain joins TRBV4-3 to TRBJ1-1; D perhaps matches TRBD1 (5 bases). This CDR3 is 14 amino acids long. CDR1 is LGHNA and CDR2 is YSLEER in the germline V gene. CDR3 sequence (DNA): TGTGCCAGCAGCCAGGGCACAGCGAACACTGAAGCTTTCTTT. This sequence encodes CASSQGTANTEAFF.

This clonotype was observed at least ten times. CDR3 nucleotides: TGCAGTGCTAGAGTAGGATCGGGGAACACTGAAGCTTTCTTT. Translating it yields CSARVGSGNTEAFF. The chain combines TRBV20-1 with TRBJ1-1; unclear D gene. The CDR3 length is 14 residues. Germline lookup yields CDR1 DFQATT and CDR2 SNEGSKA (reference sequence). V lost 1 base and J lost 1, with 10 bases in between.

This clonotype appeared many times. The chain recombines TRBV30 with TRBJ1-6, with 9 bases fitting TRBD1. Germline V lookup: CDR1 GTSNPN, CDR2 SVGIG (reference sequence). The CDR3 sequence is 13 residues long. J gave up 14 bases and V 3 bases, and 8 bases lay outside the gene matches. CDR3 in DNA: TGTGCCTGGAGAACAACAGGGGGCCCAACCCTCCACTTT. Amino acid sequence: CAWRTTGGPTLHF.

The chain recombines TRBV25-1 with TRBJ2-6, with D possibly being TRBD1 (6 bases). The length of the CDR3 is 19 residues. Germline CDR1 MGHDK, CDR2 SYGVNS. V was pared by 0 bases and J by 1 base, with 16 bases between. CDR3 nucleotides: TGTGCCAGCAGTGAATATCAGGGTTTGGGGGCGTCTGGGGCCAACGTCCTGACTTTC. Residues: CASSEYQGLGASGANVLTF. Supplemented by reference TRBV25-1 and TRBJ2-6, the full variable domain reads EADIYQTPRYLVIGTGKKITLECSQTMGHDKMYWYQQDPGMELHLIHYSYGVNSTEKGDLSSESTVSRIRTEHFPLTLESARPSHTSQYLCASSEYQGLGASGANVLTFGAGSRLTVL.

This clonotype was seen ten or more times. The chain carries TRBV15 and TRBJ2-5, with 8 bases aligning to TRBD2. J was trimmed by 3 bases and V by 4 bases; bases with no gene match: 1. The CDR3 is made up of 13 amino acids. CDR1 and CDR2 from the germline V gene are LNHNV and YYDKDF (reference sequence). The CDR3 nucleotides are TGTGCCACCAGCATGCGGGAGGAAGAGACCCAGTACTTC. Its translation: CATSMREEETQYF. The complete variable domain, with remaining parts taken from reference TRBV15 and TRBJ2-5, reads DAMVIQNPRYQVTQFGKPVTLSCSQTLNHNVMYWYQQKSSQAPKLLFHYYDKDFNNEADTPDNFQSRRPNTSFCFLDIRSPGLGDTAMYLCATSMREEETQYFGPGTRLLVL.

The chain uses TRBV5-1 and TRBJ1-4; TRBD1 matches at 9 bases. The CDR3 length is 17 residues. Germline-derived CDR1 and CDR2 are SGHRS and YFSETQ. V lost 3 bases to trimming and J lost 1 base; unmatched junction nucleotides: 7. The CDR3 reads CASSSTGGAGTNEKLFF. CDR3 in DNA: TGCGCCAGCAGCTCTACAGGGGGCGCCGGAACTAATGAAAAACTGTTTTTT.

Of note for this clonotype: A much larger clone differs by one base, so this may be a read error. This sequence joins TRBV27 and TRBJ2-5, with no clear D. V was trimmed by 2 bases and J by 10 bases, leaving 17 bases between them. The CDR3 length is 14 residues. CDR1 is MNHEY and CDR2 is SMNVEV in the germline V gene (reference sequence). CDR3 loop: CASSLAPRRQIQYF. In DNA form, the CDR3 reads TGTGCCAGCAGTTTAGCCCCTCGGCGGCAGATCCAGTACTTC.

Note on this clonotype: The conserved phenylalanine or tryptophan is not found at the CDR3 terminus, so this likely reflects a read error. No DNA is shown, since the ends of the CDR3 on it are uncertain; the CDR3 is the one TCRdb lists. This chain's CDR3 is CASSHGLLGDT. The chain links TRBV7-3 to TRBJ2-6; the table's D call, TRBD1, was not checked against the DNA. Germline V CDR1 and CDR2: SGHTA, FQGTGA. 11 amino acids form the CDR3, both terminal residues included.

This clonotype has a count of ten or more. The chain uses TRBV10-3 and TRBJ1-4, with TRBD1 matching 8 bases. CDR1 and CDR2 from the germline V gene are ENHRY and SYGVKD. The junction had 3 bases not matched to a gene; V was cut back by 6 bases and J by 3 bases. This CDR3 spans 14 amino acids. DNA for the CDR3: TGTGCCATCAGGCCGGGACAGGCTAATGAAAAACTGTTTTTT. It translates to CAIRPGQANEKLFF.

With respect to this clonotype: The conserved closing phenylalanine or tryptophan is absent in this CDR3, likely reflecting a read error. The limits of the CDR3 on the DNA are not certain, so only TCRdb's listed CDR3 is given. The chain recombines TRBV7-6 with TRBJ2-6; the D segment call TRBD2 is taken from the table without a DNA check. CDR1 and CDR2 (germline): SGHVS, FNYEAQ. The CDR3 length equals 8 residues, ends included. The CDR3 is CASSTSMV.

DNA of the CDR3: TGTGCCAGCAGCTCCGACAGGGCTAGCACAGATACGCAGTATTTT. Translating gives CASSSDRASTDTQYF. V usage is TRBV7-2 and J usage is TRBJ2-3; TRBD1 agrees at 7 bases. The CDR3 length is 15 residues. The V gene's germline CDR1 is SGHTA and CDR2 FQGNSA. The J segment lost 0 bases and the V segment lost 4 bases, leaving 4 bases of the junction unmatched.

This clonotype has ten or more counts. The chain couples TRBV10-2 to TRBJ1-6, with no clear D. This CDR3 has 13 amino acids. In germline, CDR1 is WSHSY, CDR2 SAAADI. V lost 10 bases and J lost 1, with 8 bases in between. The CDR3 DNA is TGCGCCACGTCTGCATCCTATAATTCACCCCTCCACTTT. The encoded protein is CATSASYNSPLHF.

Comments on this clonotype: Since a much larger clone is just one base distant, this may be a read error. Likely a read error: the CDR3 ends without its conserved phenylalanine or tryptophan. The DNA is left out, because the CDR3 cannot be placed on it with certainty; the CDR3 is given as TCRdb lists it. The chain couples TRBV5-1 to TRBJ1-1; TRBD1, the table's D call, was not compared with the DNA. Germline CDR1 reads SGHRS; CDR2 reads YFSETQ. The CDR3 is 12 amino acids in total, end residues counted. CDR3 amino acids: CASGVGGAESFS.

CDR3 sequence (DNA): TGTGCCAGCAGCTTTCAGGGCTATCAGCCCCAGCATTTT. It yields the protein CASSFQGYQPQHF. The rearrangement joins TRBV7-2 to TRBJ1-5; the D gene is possibly TRBD1 (5 bases). Germline CDR1 SGHTA, CDR2 FQGNSA. This CDR3 comprises 13 residues. Trimming removed 3 bases at V and 5 bases at J, with 8 bases between.

This clonotype came up once. With a much larger clone just one base away, this may be a read error. V and J are TRBV19 and TRBJ1-2, with D perhaps matching TRBD1 (6 bases). The CDR3 contains 15 residues. CDR1 and CDR2 from the germline V gene are LNHDA and SQIVND (reference sequence). CDR3 DNA sequence: TGTACCAGCAGCTTAGCCCAAGCAGGGGCCTATGGCTACACCTTC. Protein: CTSSLAQAGAYGYTF.

The rearrangement joins TRBV6-6 to TRBJ2-7, with D possibly matching TRBD2 (5 bases). The DNA matches TRBJ2-1 better at its end, which makes the J call doubtful. The CDR3 is 13 residues long. CDR1 and CDR2 from the germline V gene are MNHNY and SVGAGI (reference sequence). The DNA for the CDR3 is TGTGCCAGCAGTTACGTGAGGGAGACTGAGCAGTTCTTC. This sequence encodes CASSYVRETEQFF.

This clonotype was picked up many times. The V call is TRBV27, the J call TRBJ1-1; 7 bases fit TRBD1. The V and J ends lost 8 bases and 5 bases, in that order; junction bases with no gene match: 5. Germline CDR1 MNHEY, CDR2 SMNVEV (reference sequence). This CDR3 is 12 amino acids long. The CDR3 protein is CASGNRGTEAFF. The CDR3 DNA follows: TGTGCCAGCGGCAACAGGGGAACTGAAGCTTTCTTT.